Below, 13 T cell receptor beta chains from the same sample are listed, as sequenced in a study of T cells after yellow fever vaccination. TCRdb re-derived calls from the 5' RACE reads in MiXCR, one entry per CDR3 protein. The sample gives around 47,000 distinct CDR3 sequences, about 6.8% of which show up once; 15% is in the top ten. The starting material was CD8+ T cells not binding an NS4B(214-222) dextramer, sorted from PBMCs, obtained 45 days after the yellow fever booster vaccination. The source of these receptors is a man between 25 and 39 years old who received the YFV17D yellow fever vaccine.

This clonotype was counted between two and nine times. J is TRBJ1-2 and V is TRBV20-1; D possibly corresponds to TRBD1 (5 bases). The CDR3 consists of 11 residues. Germline CDR1 is DFQATT and CDR2 is SNEGSKA (reference sequence). Deletions cut 6 bases from V and 4 bases from J, with 9 bases between. The CDR3 spells CSARDLYGYTF. CDR3 in DNA: TGCAGTGCCCGGGACCTCTATGGCTACACCTTC.

This clonotype occurred many times. The chain uses TRBV7-2 and TRBJ1-2; D unresolved. Trimming removed 5 bases at V and 5 bases at J, with 12 bases between. Germline loops: CDR1 SGHTA, CDR2 FQGNSA. CDR3 length equals 13 residues. The CDR3 nucleotides are TGTGCCAGCAGCCGCGAAATCTCATATGGCTACACCTTC. It is translated as CASSREISYGYTF.

This clonotype was seen ten or more times. The chain links TRBV15 to TRBJ2-7; D is unclear. Deletions cut 1 base from V and 5 bases from J, with 9 bases between. CDR1 LNHNV and CDR2 YYDKDF come from the germline V gene (reference sequence). This CDR3 has 13 amino acids. The CDR3 region is CATSRVNRDEQYF. DNA for the CDR3: TGTGCCACCAGCAGAGTAAATAGGGACGAGCAGTACTTC.

Points on this clonotype: One end of the junction varies from germline; a read error may be responsible. The J gene is TRBJ1-5, the V gene TRBV19; D ambiguous. Germline lookup yields CDR1 LNHDA and CDR2 SQIVND (reference sequence). The CDR3 runs 15 residues. This CDR3 reads CASSWTVYSNRPQHF. CDR3 DNA sequence: TGTGCCAGTAGCTGGACGGTATATAGCAATCGGCCCCAGCATTTT.

Many counts were recorded for this clonotype. V is TRBV24-1 and J is TRBJ2-7; TRBD1 aligns across 8 bases. The trim removed 10 bases at V and 5 bases at J, leaving 9 bases unmatched. CDR3 length: 13 residues. Germline V gene lookup returns CDR1 KGHDR and CDR2 SFDVKD. CDR3 bases: TGTGCCACTCGGGACAGGATGTTGAACGAGCAGTACTTC. This gives the protein CATRDRMLNEQYF.

V usage is TRBV6-2 or TRBV6-3 and J usage is TRBJ1-1; D may be TRBD1 (6 bases). The length of the CDR3 is 12 residues. Per the germline V gene, CDR1 is MNHEY and CDR2 is SVGEGT. Between the trimmed V and J ends, which lost 6 bases and 8 bases, there was a span of 13 bases. The CDR3 DNA reads TGTGCCAGCAGCTTGGGACATGTCGAAGCTTTCTTT. Amino acid sequence: CASSLGHVEAFF.

The chain has TRBV28 and TRBJ2-5; TRBD2 agrees at 11 bases. V shed 5 bases, J shed 0 bases, and the junction held 2 bases outside the gene matches. This CDR3 has 15 amino acids. Germline V gives CDR1 MDHEN, CDR2 SYDVKM. The CDR3 sequence: CASSPSGRNQETQYF. The CDR3 region has the DNA TGTGCCAGCAGTCCTAGCGGGAGGAACCAAGAGACCCAGTACTTC.

This clonotype came up many times. The genes are TRBV29-1 and TRBJ2-1, with a possible D match to TRBD1 (6 bases). Looked up from germline, CDR1 is SQVTM and CDR2 is ANQGSEA. The CDR3 spans 13 residues. Trimming stripped 7 bases from V and 9 bases from J, with 19 bases between. CDR3 in DNA: TGCAGCGCGGACATTGTGACAGGAGGTGAGCAGTTCTTC. It encodes CSADIVTGGEQFF.

This clonotype was detected many times. V is TRBV4-3 and J is TRBJ2-7, with 7 bases aligning to TRBD2. Trimming removed 0 bases from V and 6 bases from J; junction bases left unmatched: 8. Germline values: CDR1 LGHNA, CDR2 YSLEER. The CDR3 consists of 15 residues. The CDR3: CASSQDGGDSGEQYF. CDR3 coding DNA: TGCGCCAGCAGCCAAGATGGGGGGGACTCTGGCGAGCAGTACTTC.

This clonotype occurred many times. The J gene is TRBJ2-3, the V gene TRBV21-1; the tabulated D call, TRBD1, remains unverified against the DNA. TRBV21-1 is labeled a pseudogene. CDR3 length equals 18 residues. CDR3 sequence (DNA): TGTGCCAGCAGCAAAGCTGCCCTTCCGGGACCAATGACAGATACGCAGTATTTT. This encodes CASSKAALPGPMTDTQYF.

There are many counts of this clonotype. The chain combines TRBV2 with TRBJ2-7; D is unresolved. The V and J ends lost 2 bases and 5 bases respectively, with 16 bases between them. This CDR3 has 15 amino acids. Germline V lookup: CDR1 SNHLY, CDR2 FYNNEI. CDR3 loop: CASSELRTRFHEQYF. CDR3 bases: TGTGCCAGCAGTGAACTGCGGACCAGATTTCACGAGCAGTACTTC.

Concerning this clonotype itself: With a much larger clone just one base away, this may be a read error. V usage is TRBV7-9 and J usage is TRBJ2-7; 8 bases map to TRBD2. Trimming cost V 1 base and J 2 bases; bases outside gene matches: 7. Per germline, CDR1 SEHNR and CDR2 FQNEAQ (reference sequence). This CDR3 is 16 amino acids long. CDR3 in DNA: TGTGCCAGCAGCTTAGGTGTCCCCGGGAGGGCCTACGAGCAGTACTTC. This codes for CASSLGVPGRAYEQYF.

This clonotype has more than one count but fewer than ten. This chain connects TRBV19 to TRBJ2-2; the match to TRBD2 covers 7 bases. Germline CDR1 reads LNHDA; CDR2 reads SQIVND (reference sequence). The CDR3 contains 15 residues. After removal of 8 bases from V and 7 bases from J, the junction contained 13 bases not matched to a gene. The CDR3 DNA reads as TGTGCCAGTCACTTGGGTCTAGCGGTTTACGGGGAGCTGTTTTTT. Amino acids: CASHLGLAVYGELFF.